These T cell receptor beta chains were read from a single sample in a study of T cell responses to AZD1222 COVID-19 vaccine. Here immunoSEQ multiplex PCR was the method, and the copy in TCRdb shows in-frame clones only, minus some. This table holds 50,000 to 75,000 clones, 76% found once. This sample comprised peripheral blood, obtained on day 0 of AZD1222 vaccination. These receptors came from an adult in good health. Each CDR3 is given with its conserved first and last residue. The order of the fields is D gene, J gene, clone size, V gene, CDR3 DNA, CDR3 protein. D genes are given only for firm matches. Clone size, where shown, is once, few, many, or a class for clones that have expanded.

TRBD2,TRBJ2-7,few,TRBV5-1,TGCGCCAGCAGCTTGGAATCGGGACTAGGCTACGAGCAGTACTTC,CASSLESGLGYEQYF
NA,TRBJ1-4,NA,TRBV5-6,TGTGCCAGCAGCCTATATGGTGACCAGACTAATGAAAAACTGTTTTTT,CASSLYGDQTNEKLFF
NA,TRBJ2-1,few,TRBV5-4,TGTGCCAGCAGCTTGGACCGCACTGGGGAGCAGTTCTTC,CASSLDRTGEQFF
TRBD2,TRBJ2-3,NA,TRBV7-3,TGTGCCAGCAGCTTAGGGGCTGGGACTAGGAGAGATACGCAGTATTTT,CASSLGAGTRRDTQYF
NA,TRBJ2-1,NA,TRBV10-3,TGTGCCACCCAGAAAGTACAAGATGAGCAGTTCTTC,CATQKVQDEQFF
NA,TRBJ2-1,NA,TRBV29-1,TGCAGCGTTGGCTTGAACCGGAGGGGGAATGAGCAGTTCTTC,CSVGLNRRGNEQFF
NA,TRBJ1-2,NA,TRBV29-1,TGCAGCGTTACACCGGGTTTTGCTGCTAACTATGGCTACACCTTC,CSVTPGFAANYGYTF
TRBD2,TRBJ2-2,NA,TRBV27,TGTGCCAGCAGCGGACTAGCGGGGGGGCCATACACCGGGGAGCTGTTTTTT,CASSGLAGGPYTGELFF
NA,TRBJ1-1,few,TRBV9,TGTGCCAGCAGCTTCACAGAGAACACTGAAGCTTTCTTT,CASSFTENTEAFF
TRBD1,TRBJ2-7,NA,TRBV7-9,TGTGCCAGCAGCTCCCGGACAGGGTACAACTACGAGCAGTACTTC,CASSSRTGYNYEQYF
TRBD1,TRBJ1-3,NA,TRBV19,TGTGCCAGTTTTTCTGGGACAGGGAGACGCTCTGGAAACACCATATATTTT,CASFSGTGRRSGNTIYF
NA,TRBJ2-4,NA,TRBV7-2,TGTGCCAGCAGCTGGACTGGGACACAACAAGTCCTAGCCAAAAACATTCAGTACTTC,CASSWTGTQQVLAKNIQYF
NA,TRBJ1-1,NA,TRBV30,TGTGCCTGGAGTGCCGGGATGAACACTGAAGCTTTCTTT,CAWSAGMNTEAFF
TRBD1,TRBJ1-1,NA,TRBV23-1,TGCGCCAGCAGTTCTACCCTAGACAGGGGGCTATGGGTGAACACTGAAGCTTTCTTT,CASSSTLDRGLWVNTEAFF
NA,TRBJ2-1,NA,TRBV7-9,TGTGCCAGCAGCTTAGCGGGGTCTTACAATGAGCAGTTCTTC,CASSLAGSYNEQFF